Listed below are T cell receptor beta chains from one sample, sequenced in a study of blood T cell repertoires in COVID-19. The table came from immunoSEQ multiplex PCR; TCRdb's copy has only in-frame clones and leaves some out. This table has around 170,000 clones, around 80% appearing once. Sequenced material: peripheral blood. These receptors all come from a woman of 80 years or more with COVID-19, enrolled during active disease. CDR3s include the opening cysteine and the closing phenylalanine or tryptophan. Each record gives: D gene, J gene, V gene, clone size, CDR3 DNA, CDR3 protein. The D gene is left open where the match is weak. Size is omitted from some rows. Given values are once, few, many or a class for expanded clones.

>TRBD1|TRBJ2-1|TRBV7-7|NA
TGTGCCAGCAGCGATGGGACAGGGGGCCACAATGAGCAGTTCTTC
CASSDGTGGHNEQFF
>NA|TRBJ1-3|TRBV4-1|few
TGCGCCAGCAGCCAAGTCGGGACACTCTCTGGAAACACCATATATTTT
CASSQVGTLSGNTIYF
>NA|TRBJ1-3|TRBV5-5|NA
TGTGCCAGCAGCTTGGCCGTCTTTCAGGCTGGAAACACCATATATTTT
CASSLAVFQAGNTIYF
>NA|TRBJ2-3|TRBV15|NA
TGTGCCACCAGCGGACTGATCACCGCAGGACTGGGGACGCAGTATTTT
CATSGLITAGLGTQYF
>NA|TRBJ2-3|TRBV5-5|NA
TGTGCCAGCAGCTTGCTCCAGTCAAGTAGCACAGATACGCAGTATTTT
CASSLLQSSSTDTQYF
>NA|TRBJ1-5|TRBV19|few
TGTGCCAGTCGGGAGGCGAATAGCAATCAGCCCCAGCATTTT
CASREANSNQPQHF
>TRBD1|TRBJ2-7|TRBV5-4|few
TGTGCCAGCAGTTATCCCGGGACAGGGTTCCCGGAGCAGTACTTC
CASSYPGTGFPEQYF
>NA|TRBJ1-5|TRBV19|NA
TGTGCCAGTAGTATACCCGGGTTTAGTAGACGGGGCAATCAGCCCCAGCATTTT
CASSIPGFSRRGNQPQHF
>NA|TRBJ2-1|TRBV27|NA
TGTGCCAGCAGTTTCGGAGGCTACAATGAGCAGTTCTTC
CASSFGGYNEQFF
>NA|TRBJ1-5|TRBV10-3|NA
TGTGCCATCAGTGAGGGTCAGGGGCTTCGGTGGAATCAGCCCCAGCATTTT
CAISEGQGLRWNQPQHF
>NA|TRBJ2-2|TRBV30|many
TGTGCCTGGAAAGGGGGTTCAACCGCCGGGGAGCTGTTTTTT
CAWKGGSTAGELFF
>TRBD1|TRBJ1-5|TRBV28|NA
TGTGCCAGCAGCGTGACAGGGACTCGGGCCCAGCATTTT
CASSVTGTRAQHF
>NA|TRBJ1-2|TRBV7-9|NA
TGTGCCAGCAGCTTAGCCGGGTCTCGGGGCTACACCTTC
CASSLAGSRGYTF
>TRBD1|TRBJ1-4|TRBV28|NA
TGTGCCAGCAGAAATACCGGGACAGGGGCAACTAATGAAAAACTGTTTTTT
CASRNTGTGATNEKLFF
>NA|TRBJ2-1|TRBV3-1/TRBV3-2|NA
TGTGCCAGCAGCCTTGGGACTTACAATGAGCAGTTCTTC
CASSLGTYNEQFF
>NA|TRBJ1-1|TRBV7-3|NA
TGTGCCAGCAGCTTGACAGTTGACACTGAAGCTTTCTTT
CASSLTVDTEAFF
>TRBD1|TRBJ2-1|TRBV24-1|NA
TGTGCCACCAGTGGAACAGGGGATATGTCCTACAATGAGCAGTTCTTC
CATSGTGDMSYNEQFF
>NA|TRBJ1-1|TRBV5-1|NA
TGCGCCAGCAAGGAGGACGGGAACACTGAAGCTTTCTTT
CASKEDGNTEAFF
>NA|TRBJ1-2|TRBV21-1|NA
TGTGCCAGCAGTCTCAAACATGGACAGAGAGGGGATGGCTACACCTTC
CASSLKHGQRGDGYTF
>NA|TRBJ1-2|TRBV2|NA
TGTGCCAGCTCTCCAGACTTTAACTATGGCTACACCTTC
CASSPDFNYGYTF
>TRBD1|TRBJ1-2|TRBV7-9|NA
TGTGCCAGCAGCTTTGTCGGGACAGCCTATGGCTACACCTTC
CASSFVGTAYGYTF
>TRBD1|TRBJ1-1|TRBV28|NA
TGTGCCAGCAGCCCACTGACAGGGATCACTGAAGCTTTCTTT
CASSPLTGITEAFF